The sequence of this TCR beta chain was determined in a study of cytomegalovirus exposure and HLA in healthy donors. The CDR3 loop spans 18 amino acids. In germline, CDR1 is SGHAT, CDR2 FQNNGV. V gave up 5 bases and J gave up 1 base; unmatched junction bases: 13. Amplification used 60 Vbeta primers and 13 Jbeta primers. The repertoire was sequenced with immunoSEQ multiplex PCR; TCRdb's copy has only in-frame clones and lacks some. The data show 120,000 or so clones, approximately 79% seen once. The material sequenced was PBMCs. The clonotype comes from a man between 50 and 59 years old in good health and CMV-seropositive. V is TRBV11-2 and J is TRBJ2-1; 8 nucleotides agree with TRBD2. The CDR3 DNA sequence: TGTGCCAGCAGCCCAGCGGGAGTAAGGGGGAGATCCTACAATGAGCAGTTCTTC. It specifies CASSPAGVRGRSYNEQFF.